The subject of this entry is one T cell receptor beta chain. The CDR3 totals 17 residues. The V gene lost 3 bases and the J gene lost 5 bases, with 20 bases spanning the gap. Germline loops: CDR1 MGHRA, CDR2 YSYEKL. This sample stems from a study of OX40 agonist ivuxolimab in advanced cancers. Produced via immunoSEQ multiplex PCR; TCRdb's table is partial and in-frame only. This sample has tens of thousands of clones, with approximately 86% found just once. The specimen comprised CD4+ or CD8+ T cells sorted from blood, sampled in a trial of the OX40 agonist ivuxolimab. This TCR came from an adult with an advanced solid tumor such as melanoma, head and neck, liver or kidney cancer. The gene calls are TRBV4-1 and TRBJ1-5, with no clear D. The DNA of the CDR3 is TGCGCCAGCAGCCACCCTACCCCGGGAGCCGGGCATCAGCCCCAGCATTTT. Encoded protein: CASSHPTPGAGHQPQHF.